The source of this TCR beta chain is a study of cytomegalovirus exposure and HLA in healthy donors. The wider study: Tens of millions of unique TCRs from HLA-typed donors made up an early data release. Study-level findings and limits: Usually a TCR sequence was rare, but some public TCRs were found in many donors. Donors belonging to an Asian-associated ancestry cluster reportedly showed fewer N-insertions in productive TCRs than the roughly 670-donor mean, according to what a later analysis found.

Healthy bone marrow donors supplied every sample. The CDR3 is 14 residues long. CDR1 SGHTA and CDR2 FQGNSA come from the germline V gene. Primers for the PCR totalled 60 Vbeta and 13 Jbeta. Data came from immunoSEQ multiplex PCR; TCRdb stores just in-frame clones and leaves some out. The data show fewer than 150,000 clones, 74% seen once. Regarding this clone: Its antigen is undetermined. Germline and junction disagree at one end, which may indicate a read error.

This receptor was taken from a woman between 50 and 59 years old in good health and CMV-seropositive. The V and J genes are TRBV7-2 and TRBJ2-3; 16 bases map to TRBD2. Sequencing was performed on PBMCs. The CDR3 DNA is TGTGCCAGCAGCTCATCGCCGGGACTAGCGGGGGGGCCCTTT. Translating it yields CASSSSPGLAGGPF.